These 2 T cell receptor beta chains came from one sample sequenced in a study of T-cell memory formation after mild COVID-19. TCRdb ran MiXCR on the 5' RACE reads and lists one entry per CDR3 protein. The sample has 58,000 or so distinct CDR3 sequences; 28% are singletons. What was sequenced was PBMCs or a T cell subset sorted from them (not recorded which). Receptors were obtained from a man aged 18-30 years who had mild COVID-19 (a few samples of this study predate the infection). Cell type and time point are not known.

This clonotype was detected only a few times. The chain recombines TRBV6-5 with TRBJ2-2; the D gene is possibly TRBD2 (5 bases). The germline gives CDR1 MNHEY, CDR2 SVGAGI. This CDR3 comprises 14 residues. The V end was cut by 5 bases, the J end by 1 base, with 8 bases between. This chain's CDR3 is CASSPLVNTGELFF. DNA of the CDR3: TGTGCCAGCAGTCCACTAGTGAACACCGGGGAGCTGTTTTTT.

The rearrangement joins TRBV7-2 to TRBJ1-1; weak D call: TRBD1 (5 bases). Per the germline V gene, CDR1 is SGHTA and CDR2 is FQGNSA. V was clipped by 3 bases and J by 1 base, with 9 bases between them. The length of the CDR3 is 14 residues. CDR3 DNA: TGTGCCAGCAGCTTCCGACAGTGGAACACTGAAGCTTTCTTT. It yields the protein CASSFRQWNTEAFF. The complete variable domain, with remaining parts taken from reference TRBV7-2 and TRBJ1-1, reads GAGVSQSPSNKVTEKGKDVELRCDPISGHTALYWYRQSLGQGLEFLIYFQGNSAPDKSGLPSDRFSAERTGGSVSTLTIQRTQQEDSAVYLCASSFRQWNTEAFFGQGTRLTVV.